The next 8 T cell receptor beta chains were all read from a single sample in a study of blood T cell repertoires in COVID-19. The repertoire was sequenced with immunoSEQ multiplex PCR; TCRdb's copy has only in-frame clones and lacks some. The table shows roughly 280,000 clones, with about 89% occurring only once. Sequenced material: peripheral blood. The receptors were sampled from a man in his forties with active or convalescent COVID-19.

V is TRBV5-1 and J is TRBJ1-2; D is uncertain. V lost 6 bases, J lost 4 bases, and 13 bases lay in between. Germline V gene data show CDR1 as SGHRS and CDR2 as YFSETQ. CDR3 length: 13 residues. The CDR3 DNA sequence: TGCGCCAGCAAACCATCGGAGGGCTATGGCTACACCTTC. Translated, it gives CASKPSEGYGYTF.

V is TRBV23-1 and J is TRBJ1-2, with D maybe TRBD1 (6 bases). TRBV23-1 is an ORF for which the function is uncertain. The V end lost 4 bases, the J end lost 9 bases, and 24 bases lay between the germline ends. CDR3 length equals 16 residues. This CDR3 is CASSLTGGRLDFSYTF. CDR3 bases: TGCGCCAGCAGTCTTACGGGGGGCAGATTGGATTTTAGCTACACCTTC.

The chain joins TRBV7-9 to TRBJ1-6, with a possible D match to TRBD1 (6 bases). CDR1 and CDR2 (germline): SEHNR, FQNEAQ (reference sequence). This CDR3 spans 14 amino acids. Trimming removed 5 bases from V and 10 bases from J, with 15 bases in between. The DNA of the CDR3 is TGTGCCAGCAGCCAACAGGGCAGAGGATCACCCCTCCACTTT. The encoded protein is CASSQQGRGSPLHF.

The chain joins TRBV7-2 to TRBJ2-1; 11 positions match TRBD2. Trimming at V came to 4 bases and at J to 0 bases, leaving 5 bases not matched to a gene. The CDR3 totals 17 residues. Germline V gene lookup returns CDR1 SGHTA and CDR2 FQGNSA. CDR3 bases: TGTGCCAGCAGCTCTAGCGGGGGGCCTAACTCCTACAATGAGCAGTTCTTC. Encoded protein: CASSSSGGPNSYNEQFF.

CDR3 in DNA: TGTGCCAGCAGCCAAATCGGGGGCACAGATACGCAGTATTTT. Protein product: CASSQIGGTDTQYF. This chain links TRBV3-1 (or the pseudogene TRBV3-2) with TRBJ2-3, with D perhaps matching TRBD2 (5 bases). Germline loops: CDR1 LGHDT, CDR2 YNNKEL (reference sequence). Trimming removed 2 bases at V and 1 base at J, with 7 bases between. The CDR3 loop spans 14 amino acids.

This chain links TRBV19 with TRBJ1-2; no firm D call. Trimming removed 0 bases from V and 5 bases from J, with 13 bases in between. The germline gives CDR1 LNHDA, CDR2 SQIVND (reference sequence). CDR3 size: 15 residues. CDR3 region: CASSIDVSTRYGYTF. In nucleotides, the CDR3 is TGTGCCAGTAGTATAGATGTTAGCACGCGTTATGGCTACACCTTC.

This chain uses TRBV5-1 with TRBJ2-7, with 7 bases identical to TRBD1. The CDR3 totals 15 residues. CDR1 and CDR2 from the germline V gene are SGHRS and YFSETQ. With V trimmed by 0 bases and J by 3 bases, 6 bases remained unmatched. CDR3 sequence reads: CASSLGGTAHYEQYF. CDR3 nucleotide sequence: TGCGCCAGCAGCTTGGGTGGGACAGCGCACTACGAGCAGTACTTC.

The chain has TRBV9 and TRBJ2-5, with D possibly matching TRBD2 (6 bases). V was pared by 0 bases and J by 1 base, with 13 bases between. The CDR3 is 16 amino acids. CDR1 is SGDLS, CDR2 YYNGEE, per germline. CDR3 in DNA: TGTGCCAGCAGCGTAGGGGCTTCGGGAGTCCAAGAGACCCAGTACTTC. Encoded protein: CASSVGASGVQETQYF.